This T cell receptor (beta chain) emerged from a study of T cells after yellow fever vaccination. V lost 5 bases to trimming and J lost 0 bases, with 14 bases between them. Germline-derived CDR1 and CDR2 are LNHDA and SQIVND (reference sequence). The CDR3 is 16 residues long. This clonotype has only a few counts. Antigen unknown. Study-wide results and caveats: Reappearing after the booster were most of the clones from primary vaccination (96% CD4, 88% CD8).

From the 5' RACE reads, TCRdb called clonotypes with MiXCR, one entry per CDR3 protein. This sample has some 300,000 distinct CDR3 sequences, with about 10% found just once. Source: CD4+ T cells sorted from PBMCs, taken 5 days after the yellow fever booster vaccination. The source of this sequence is a young man who received the YFV17D yellow fever vaccine. The V call is TRBV19, the J call TRBJ2-1; D may be TRBD2 (6 bases). The CDR3 loop reads CASSGHGTASYNEQFF. The CDR3 region has the DNA TGTGCCAGTAGTGGCCACGGGACTGCCTCCTACAATGAGCAGTTCTTC.